Listed below are T cell receptor beta chains from one sample, sequenced in a study of T cell repertoires in cytomegalovirus infection. Using its own MiXCR run on the reads, TCRdb lists one record per CDR3 protein. The sample has more than 150,000 distinct CDR3 sequences, roughly a sixth seen once; the top ten hold roughly a sixth. Sequenced sample: CD8+ T cells from PBMCs. The receptors here all came from a human donor in good health (CMV status not recorded). Some clones in this sample may be carry-over from other donors' samples. CDR3s include the opening cysteine and the closing phenylalanine or tryptophan. The order of the fields is J gene, V gene, CDR3 protein.

J gene: TRBJ1-1; V gene: TRBV4-1; CDR3 protein: CASSQGTGLNTEAFF
J gene: TRBJ2-2; V gene: TRBV7-6; CDR3 protein: CASSLTASGRMAGELFF
J gene: TRBJ1-6; V gene: TRBV7-8; CDR3 protein: CASSPHESSYNSPLHF
J gene: TRBJ1-2; V gene: TRBV29-1; CDR3 protein: CSVEGREAYGYTF
J gene: TRBJ2-1; V gene: TRBV4-3; CDR3 protein: CASSMGLAGYEQFF
J gene: TRBJ2-7; V gene: TRBV29-1; CDR3 protein: CSVEPITGGYEQYF
J gene: TRBJ2-7; V gene: TRBV7-8; CDR3 protein: CASSLRAASYEQYF
J gene: TRBJ2-2; V gene: TRBV7-2; CDR3 protein: CASSLGFGELFF
J gene: TRBJ2-7; V gene: TRBV20-1; CDR3 protein: CSARALAGGIYEQYF
J gene: TRBJ1-2; V gene: TRBV7-9; CDR3 protein: CASSPDGSWGYTF
J gene: TRBJ2-2; V gene: TRBV28; CDR3 protein: CASSFLKQRTVTGELFF
J gene: TRBJ1-2; V gene: TRBV20-1; CDR3 protein: CSARPDANYGYTF
J gene: TRBJ1-1; V gene: TRBV7-2; CDR3 protein: CASDRMNTEAFF
J gene: TRBJ2-7; V gene: TRBV7-3; CDR3 protein: CASSLNGGESEQYF
J gene: TRBJ2-5; V gene: TRBV28; CDR3 protein: CASSLPGLAGVGQETQYF
J gene: TRBJ2-1; V gene: TRBV5-1; CDR3 protein: CASSLEVASGGNEQFF
J gene: TRBJ2-3; V gene: TRBV2; CDR3 protein: CASTDRGSDTQYF
J gene: TRBJ2-1; V gene: TRBV19; CDR3 protein: CASSGNGGAEEQFF
J gene: TRBJ1-1; V gene: TRBV12-3/TRBV12-4; CDR3 protein: CAAKLTGNTEAFF
J gene: TRBJ2-6; V gene: TRBV12-3/TRBV12-4; CDR3 protein: CASSVPDGLSGANVLTF
J gene: TRBJ2-6; V gene: TRBV12-3/TRBV12-4; CDR3 protein: CASSLGTPANVLTF
J gene: TRBJ1-1; V gene: TRBV4-2; CDR3 protein: CASSQKDRGGTEAFF
J gene: TRBJ2-2; V gene: TRBV7-9; CDR3 protein: CASSPPNSDRGNTGELFF
J gene: TRBJ2-7; V gene: TRBV29-1; CDR3 protein: CSVGDSSSYEQYF
J gene: TRBJ2-1; V gene: TRBV7-6; CDR3 protein: CASSLAPSDNEQFF
J gene: TRBJ2-7; V gene: TRBV12-3/TRBV12-4; CDR3 protein: CASSPQRDGFYEQYF
J gene: TRBJ2-3; V gene: TRBV2; CDR3 protein: CASSDLGGASTDTQYF
J gene: TRBJ2-7; V gene: TRBV28; CDR3 protein: CASSGTVDSYEQYF
J gene: TRBJ2-1; V gene: TRBV7-9; CDR3 protein: CASSEKTGINEQFF
J gene: TRBJ1-5; V gene: TRBV7-8; CDR3 protein: CASTPGGINQPQHF
J gene: TRBJ2-7; V gene: TRBV28; CDR3 protein: CASREPGTYEQYF
J gene: TRBJ2-1; V gene: TRBV27; CDR3 protein: CASSPPTYNEQFF
J gene: TRBJ1-5; V gene: TRBV28; CDR3 protein: CASTLTTNQPQHF
J gene: TRBJ2-2; V gene: TRBV7-9; CDR3 protein: CASSYPDRVGNTGELFF
J gene: TRBJ2-1; V gene: TRBV19; CDR3 protein: CASSIVSGNEQFF
J gene: TRBJ2-2; V gene: TRBV5-1; CDR3 protein: CASSFLAFGTGELFF
J gene: TRBJ2-2; V gene: TRBV15; CDR3 protein: CATRGGESSTGELFF
J gene: TRBJ1-2; V gene: TRBV28; CDR3 protein: CASQSDTTRATNYGYTF
J gene: TRBJ2-2; V gene: TRBV7-9; CDR3 protein: CASVGTGKNTGELFF
J gene: TRBJ2-2; V gene: TRBV12-5; CDR3 protein: CASGLTGSNNRPGPGELFF
J gene: TRBJ2-1; V gene: TRBV7-2; CDR3 protein: CASSPRVAGIPNEQFF
J gene: TRBJ2-1; V gene: TRBV4-3; CDR3 protein: CASSQLGGSNEQFF
J gene: TRBJ2-5; V gene: TRBV7-2; CDR3 protein: CASSLEYWWETQYF
J gene: TRBJ2-1; V gene: TRBV5-1; CDR3 protein: CASSPIAGGGSYNEQFF
J gene: TRBJ2-1; V gene: TRBV7-9; CDR3 protein: CASSHGTEAPLIYNEQFF
J gene: TRBJ2-1; V gene: TRBV7-3; CDR3 protein: CASSLQAGGPVEQFF